The 25 T cell receptor beta chains below were found in one sample sequenced in a study of control samples from healthy donors and cancer patients (dated by TCRdb to between 2020 and 2021). Receptor libraries were prepared by the immunoSEQ multiplex PCR assay. The clones in this table, taken by TCRdb from immuneACCESS, are in-frame only. Not every clone is retained; where verified, under half of the shortfall comes from an unresolved V gene, and the cause of the rest is unknown. The sample records approximately 9,100 clones, 91% of which are singletons. The ten largest clonotypes hold 15% to 20% of the sample. Sequencing was done on a sample of PBMCs. Source of these receptors: a man aged 60 to 69 with colorectal cancer.

V gene TRBV7-2 combines with J gene TRBJ1-3, with a possible D match to TRBD1 (5 bases). Germline-derived CDR1 and CDR2 are SGHTA and FQGNSA. Deletions cut 6 bases from V and 4 bases from J, with 10 bases between. CDR3 length: 13 amino acids. The DNA of the CDR3 is TGTGCCAGCAGTTCATCAGGGGGAAACACCATATATTTT. As protein: CASSSSGGNTIYF.

V is TRBV28 and J is TRBJ1-5, with D possibly being TRBD1 (5 bases). V gave up 10 bases and J gave up 5 bases, with 15 bases separating them. CDR3 length: 13 amino acids. CDR1 and CDR2 (germline): MDHEN, SYDVKM. CDR3 sequence: CATCSGLYQPQHF. The DNA for the CDR3 is TGTGCCACCTGTTCAGGGTTGTATCAGCCCCAGCATTTT.

J is TRBJ2-7 and V is TRBV5-1; D not resolved. Trimming stripped 1 base from V and 4 bases from J, with 9 bases between. The CDR3 length is 13 residues. Looked up from germline, CDR1 is SGHRS and CDR2 is YFSETQ. The CDR3 DNA follows: TGCGCCAGCAGCTTGATAGGGAATTACGAGCAGTACTTC. Translation: CASSLIGNYEQYF. The full variable domain, completed using reference TRBV5-1 and TRBJ2-7, is KAGVTQTPRYLIKTRGQQVTLSCSPISGHRSVSWYQQTPGQGLQFLFEYFSETQRNKGNFPGRFSGRQFSNSRSEMNVSTLELGDSALYLCASSLIGNYEQYFGPGTRLTVT.

The chain carries TRBV18 and TRBJ1-3; a weak D match, TRBD1 (6 bases). Trimming left V 2 bases short and J 4 bases short, with 9 bases between. The CDR3 loop spans 14 amino acids. CDR1 is KGHSH, CDR2 LQKENI, per germline. In nucleotides, the CDR3 is TGTGCCAGCTCACCAGGGACATCAGGAAACACCATATATTTT. Amino acid sequence: CASSPGTSGNTIYF.

The chain has TRBV9 and TRBJ1-1, with TRBD1 as a possible D gene (5 bases). The germline V gene encodes CDR1 SGDLS and CDR2 YYNGEE. This CDR3 is 13 amino acids long. Trimming removed 3 bases from V and 10 bases from J, with 16 bases in between. In DNA, the CDR3 is TGTGCCAGCAGCGAACTTACAGGCCCTATAGCTTTCTTT. It translates to CASSELTGPIAFF.

This clone was seen a handful of times. This chain joins TRBV19 and TRBJ2-7; 8 bases agree with TRBD2. J gave up 4 bases and V 4 bases, and 12 bases lay outside the gene matches. CDR3 length: 16 residues. Germline V CDR1 and CDR2: LNHDA, SQIVND (reference sequence). The CDR3 loop is CASSTRSGLDKYEQYF. In DNA, the CDR3 is TGTGCCAGTAGTACTCGGTCGGGACTAGACAAGTACGAGCAGTACTTC.

The chain combines TRBV7-3 with TRBJ2-6; no firm D call. Trimming removed 0 bases from V and 1 base from J, with 13 bases in between. This CDR3 region has 18 residues. Germline V lookup: CDR1 SGHTA, CDR2 FQGTGA. Written as DNA, the CDR3 is TGTGCCAGCAGCTTAACCCCCGCGAGCGAGTCTGGGGCCAACGTCCTGACTTTC. It yields the protein CASSLTPASESGANVLTF.

The chain joins TRBV5-1 to TRBJ2-3; no firm D call. The CDR3 runs 11 residues. Germline V gene data show CDR1 as SGHRS and CDR2 as YFSETQ. V dropped 0 bases and J dropped 6 bases, with 2 bases sitting between them. CDR3 sequence (DNA): TGCGCCAGCAGCTTGGTGGATACGCAGTATTTT. It yields the protein CASSLVDTQYF.

The chain is built from TRBV5-6 and TRBJ1-2; a weak D match, TRBD1 (6 bases). The V gene lost 3 bases and the J gene lost 8 bases, with 14 bases spanning the gap. Germline V gives CDR1 SGHDT, CDR2 YYEEEE. This CDR3 has 13 amino acids. CDR3 protein: CASSSGQLLGYTF. Here the CDR3 DNA reads TGTGCCAGCAGCTCCGGACAGTTGTTAGGCTACACCTTC.

This clone was seen only once. The junction departs from the called germline gene at one end, perhaps through a read error. The J gene is TRBJ1-1, the V gene TRBV5-4; no definite D call. The CDR3 extends over 15 amino acids. Germline CDR1 reads SGHNT; CDR2 reads YYREEE (reference sequence). For the CDR3, the DNA is TGTGCCAGCAGCTTGGAAACGGCATCCTTCTCTGAGGCTTTCTTT. This translates into CASSLETASFSEAFF.

V usage is TRBV2 and J usage is TRBJ2-7, with 8 bases aligning to TRBD2. The CDR3 is 13 amino acids. The J segment lost 2 bases and the V segment lost 8 bases, leaving 5 bases of the junction unmatched. Germline lookup yields CDR1 SNHLY and CDR2 FYNNEI. CDR3 nucleotides: TGTGCCAGCTCCGGGACTAGAACCTACGAGCAGTACTTC. It yields the protein CASSGTRTYEQYF.

V and J are TRBV7-3 and TRBJ1-1, with TRBD1 identical over 7 bases. The CDR3 totals 14 residues. Unmatched junction bases numbered 2, after V lost 0 bases and J lost 4 bases. Germline assignment: CDR1 SGHTA and CDR2 FQGTGA. The CDR3 DNA reads TGTGCCAGCAGCTTAACGGGACAGCCCACTGAAGCTTTCTTT. This codes for CASSLTGQPTEAFF.

This chain connects TRBV5-4 to TRBJ1-3; D call uncertain. Germline CDR1 SGHNT, CDR2 YYREEE (reference sequence). The CDR3 extends over 14 amino acids. Here the CDR3 reads CDMAPEPSGNTIYF. CDR3 bases: TGTGATATGGCGCCAGAGCCCTCTGGAAACACCATATATTTT. Full variable domain (outside the CDR3, taken from reference TRBV5-4 and TRBJ1-3): ETGVTQSPTHLIKTRGQQVTLRCSSQSGHNTVSWYQQALGQGPQFIFQYYREEENGRGNFPPRFSGLQFPNYSSELNVNALELDDSALYLCDMAPEPSGNTIYFGEGSWLTVV.

The rearrangement links TRBV18 to TRBJ1-3; D unclear. The CDR3 length is 13 residues. Germline V gene data show CDR1 as KGHSH and CDR2 as LQKENI. The ends were cut back, 5 bases at V and 1 base at J, with 6 bases in the middle. CDR3 sequence reads: CASSEGSGNTIYF. DNA of the CDR3: TGTGCCAGCTCAGAGGGTTCTGGAAACACCATATATTTT.

Here the CDR3 reads CASRARNTEAFF. The CDR3 DNA reads TGTGCCAGCAGGGCCCGGAACACTGAAGCTTTCTTT. This chain links TRBV12-3 or TRBV12-4 with TRBJ1-1; D is undetermined. The CDR3 covers 12 residues. V dropped 6 bases and J dropped 1 base, with 6 bases sitting between them.

The chain employs TRBV3-1 (or the pseudogene TRBV3-2) and TRBJ1-2, with D tentatively TRBD1 (5 bases). Germline V gives CDR1 LGHDT, CDR2 YNNKEL (reference sequence). V was clipped by 1 base and J by 5 bases, with 8 bases between them. This CDR3 comprises 13 residues. CDR3 bases: TGTGCCAGCAGCCAAGGGGGGACGTATGGCTACACCTTC. Translated: CASSQGGTYGYTF.

The J gene is TRBJ2-3, the V gene TRBV7-3; 7 bases match TRBD1. This CDR3 has 16 amino acids. Germline-derived CDR1 and CDR2 are SGHTA and FQGTGA. Germline trimming cut 1 base from V and 0 bases from J; bases unmatched to any gene: 4. For the CDR3, the DNA is TGTGCCAGCAGCTTAAGTCTCAGGGGGAGCACAGATACGCAGTATTTT. It specifies CASSLSLRGSTDTQYF.

CDR3: CASSVATGVGGGNTIYF. For the CDR3, the DNA is TGTGCCAGCAGCGTAGCTACAGGGGTGGGTGGGGGAAACACCATATATTTT. V usage is TRBV9 and J usage is TRBJ1-3, with 7 positions matching TRBD1. Losses at the gene ends were 0 bases for V and 4 bases for J; bases not matched to a gene: 10. CDR3 size: 17 residues. The germline V gene encodes CDR1 SGDLS and CDR2 YYNGEE.

The V call is TRBV3-1 (or the pseudogene TRBV3-2), the J call TRBJ2-1; D perhaps matches TRBD1 (5 bases). Germline V gene sequence: CDR1 LGHDT, CDR2 YNNKEL (reference sequence). This CDR3 has 12 amino acids. Deletions cut 4 bases from V and 8 bases from J, with 9 bases between. CDR3 coding DNA: TGTGCCAGCAGCCTAGGGGCCCATGAGCAGTTCTTC. Translation gives CASSLGAHEQFF.

The chain links TRBV4-2 to TRBJ2-5; D gene uncertain. Deletions cut 5 bases from V and 1 base from J, with 14 bases between. The length of the CDR3 is 15 residues. Germline CDR1 is LGHNA and CDR2 is YNFKEQ. As DNA, the CDR3 is TGTGCCAGCAGCGAGGCCGAGGACCTCCAAGAGACCCAGTACTTC. Translating it yields CASSEAEDLQETQYF.

The chain employs TRBV28 and TRBJ2-2; D may be TRBD2 (5 bases). This CDR3 is 15 amino acids long. The V and J ends lost 6 bases and 3 bases respectively, with 14 bases between them. CDR1 is MDHEN and CDR2 is SYDVKM in the germline V gene. This chain's CDR3 is CASRLGGGHTGELFF. CDR3 DNA: TGTGCCAGCAGACTAGGCGGCGGTCACACCGGGGAGCTGTTTTTT. Variable domain in full (rest from reference TRBV28 and TRBJ2-2): DVKVTQSSRYLVKRTGEKVFLECVQDMDHENMFWYRQDPGLGLRLIYFSYDVKMKEKGDIPEGYSVSREKKERFSLILESASTNQTSMYLCASRLGGGHTGELFFGEGSRLTVL.

The gene calls are TRBV28 and TRBJ1-1, with TRBD1 as a possible D gene (5 bases). V gave up 5 bases and J gave up 3 bases, with 13 bases separating them. This CDR3 comprises 14 residues. The germline V gene has CDR1 MDHEN and CDR2 SYDVKM. CDR3 region: CASSIRVEYTEAFF. CDR3 coding DNA: TGTGCCAGCAGTATCAGGGTGGAGTACACTGAAGCTTTCTTT.

The chain has TRBV18 and TRBJ2-5; D perhaps matches TRBD1 (6 bases). This CDR3 spans 15 amino acids. Trimming removed 3 bases at V and 5 bases at J, with 16 bases between. Germline CDR1 is KGHSH and CDR2 is LQKENI. CDR3 loop: CASSPGDTSWETQYF. CDR3 DNA: TGTGCCAGCTCACCGGGGGACACCTCTTGGGAGACCCAGTACTTC.

The chain employs TRBV6-6 and TRBJ1-3; D is undetermined. V was clipped by 6 bases and J by 0 bases, with 6 bases between them. There are 13 residues in the CDR3. CDR1 is MNHNY and CDR2 is SVGAGI in the germline V gene (reference sequence). CDR3 residues: CASSRDSGNTIYF. The CDR3, as DNA: TGTGCCAGCAGCCGGGACTCTGGAAACACCATATATTTT.

The chain employs TRBV19 and TRBJ1-5; TRBD1 is a possible D gene (5 bases). Deletions cut 3 bases from V and 9 bases from J, with 15 bases between. This CDR3 region has 14 residues. The germline V gene encodes CDR1 LNHDA and CDR2 SQIVND (reference sequence). DNA for the CDR3: TGTGCCAGTAGTATGGGGACCCACTGGGTGCCCCAGCATTTT. This encodes CASSMGTHWVPQHF. Variable domain in full (rest from reference TRBV19 and TRBJ1-5): DGGITQSPKYLFRKEGQNVTLSCEQNLNHDAMYWYRQDPGQGLRLIYYSQIVNDFQKGDIAEGYSVSREKKESFPLTVTSAQKNPTAFYLCASSMGTHWVPQHFGDGTRLSIL.